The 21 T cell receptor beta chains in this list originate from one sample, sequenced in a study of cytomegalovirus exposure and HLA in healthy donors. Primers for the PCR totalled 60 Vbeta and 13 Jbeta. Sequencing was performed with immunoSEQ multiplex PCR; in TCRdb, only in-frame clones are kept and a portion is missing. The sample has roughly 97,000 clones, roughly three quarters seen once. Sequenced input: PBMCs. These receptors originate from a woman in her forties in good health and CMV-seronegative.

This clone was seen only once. In DNA form, the CDR3 reads TGCGCCAGCAGCCCCAACCCCCCGCTAGCGGGGTACAATGAGCAGTTCTTC. This translates into CASSPNPPLAGYNEQFF. The rearrangement joins TRBV4-3 to TRBJ2-1; TRBD2 matches 9 bases. The CDR3 covers 17 residues. CDR1 is LGHNA, CDR2 YSLEER, per germline. The ends lost 4 bases at V and 4 bases at J; junction bases unmatched: 11.

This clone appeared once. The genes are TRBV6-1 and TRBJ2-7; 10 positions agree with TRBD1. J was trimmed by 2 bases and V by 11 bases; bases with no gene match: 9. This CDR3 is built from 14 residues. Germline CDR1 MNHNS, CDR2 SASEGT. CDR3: CAGTVGQGAYEQYF. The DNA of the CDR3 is TGTGCCGGCACAGTCGGACAGGGGGCCTACGAGCAGTACTTC.

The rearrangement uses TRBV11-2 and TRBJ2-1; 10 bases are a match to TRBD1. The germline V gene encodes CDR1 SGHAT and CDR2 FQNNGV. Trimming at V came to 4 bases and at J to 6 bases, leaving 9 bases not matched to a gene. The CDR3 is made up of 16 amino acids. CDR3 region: CASSWPSGTGVNEQFF. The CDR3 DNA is TGTGCCAGCAGCTGGCCATCCGGGACAGGGGTCAATGAGCAGTTCTTC.

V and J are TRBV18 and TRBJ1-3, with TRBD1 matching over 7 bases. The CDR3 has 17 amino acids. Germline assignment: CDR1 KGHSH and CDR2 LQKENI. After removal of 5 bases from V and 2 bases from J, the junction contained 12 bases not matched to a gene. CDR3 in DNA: TGTGCCAGCTCATCCCTTTCAAACACAGGGGCTGGAAACACCATATATTTT. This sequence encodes CASSSLSNTGAGNTIYF.

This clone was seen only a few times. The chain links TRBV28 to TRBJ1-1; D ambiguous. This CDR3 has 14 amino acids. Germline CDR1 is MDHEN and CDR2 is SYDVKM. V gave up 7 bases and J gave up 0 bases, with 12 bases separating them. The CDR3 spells CASTIQTMNTEAFF. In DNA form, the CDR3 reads TGTGCCAGCACCATACAGACTATGAACACTGAAGCTTTCTTT.

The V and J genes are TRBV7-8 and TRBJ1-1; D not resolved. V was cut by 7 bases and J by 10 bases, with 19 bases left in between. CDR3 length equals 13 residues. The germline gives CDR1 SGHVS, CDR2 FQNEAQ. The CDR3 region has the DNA TGTGCCAGCACCGTATCCATTGGGCAGAGAGCTTTCTTT. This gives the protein CASTVSIGQRAFF.

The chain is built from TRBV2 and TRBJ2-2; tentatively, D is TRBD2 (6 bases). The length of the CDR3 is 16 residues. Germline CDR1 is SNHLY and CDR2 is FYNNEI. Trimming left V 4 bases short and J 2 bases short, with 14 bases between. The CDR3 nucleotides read TGTGCCAGCAGTGGGGCCGGACTACTTAACACCGGGGAGCTGTTTTTT. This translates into CASSGAGLLNTGELFF.

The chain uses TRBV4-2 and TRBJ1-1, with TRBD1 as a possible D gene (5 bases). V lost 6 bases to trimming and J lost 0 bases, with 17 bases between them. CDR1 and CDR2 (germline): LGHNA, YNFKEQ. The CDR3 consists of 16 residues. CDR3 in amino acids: CASSRSAGMMNTEAFF. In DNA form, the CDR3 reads TGTGCCAGCAGTCGTTCCGCAGGGATGATGAACACTGAAGCTTTCTTT.

The CDR3 is CASSLSKNTEAFF. The CDR3, as DNA: TGTGCCAGTAGTTTGTCCAAGAACACTGAAGCTTTCTTT. J is TRBJ1-1 and V is TRBV19; D is undetermined. V gave up 5 bases and J gave up 1 base, with 8 bases separating them. CDR3 length: 13 amino acids. Looked up from germline, CDR1 is LNHDA and CDR2 is SQIVND (reference sequence).

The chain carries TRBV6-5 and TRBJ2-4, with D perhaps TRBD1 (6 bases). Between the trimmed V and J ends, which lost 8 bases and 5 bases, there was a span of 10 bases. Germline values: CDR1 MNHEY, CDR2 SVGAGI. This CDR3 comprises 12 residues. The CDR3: CASATGQNIQYF. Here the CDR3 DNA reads TGTGCCAGCGCGACAGGCCAAAACATTCAGTACTTC.

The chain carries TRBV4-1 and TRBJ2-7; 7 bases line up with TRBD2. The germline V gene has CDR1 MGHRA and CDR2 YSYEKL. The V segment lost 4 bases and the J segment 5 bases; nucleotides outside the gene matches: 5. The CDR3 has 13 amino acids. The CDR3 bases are TGCGCCAGCAGCCTGAAGGGGAGGGACGAGCAGTACTTC. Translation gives CASSLKGRDEQYF.

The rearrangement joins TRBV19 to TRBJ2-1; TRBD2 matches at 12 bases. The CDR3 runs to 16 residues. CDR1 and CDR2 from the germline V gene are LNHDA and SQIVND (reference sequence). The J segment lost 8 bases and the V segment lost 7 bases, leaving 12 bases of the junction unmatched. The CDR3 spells CASTLRGASGRDEQFF. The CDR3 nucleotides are TGTGCCAGTACCCTACGGGGGGCTAGCGGGAGGGATGAGCAGTTCTTC. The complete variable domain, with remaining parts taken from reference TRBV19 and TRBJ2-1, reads DGGITQSPKYLFRKEGQNVTLSCEQNLNHDAMYWYRQDPGQGLRLIYYSQIVNDFQKGDIAEGYSVSREKKESFPLTVTSAQKNPTAFYLCASTLRGASGRDEQFFGPGTRLTVL.

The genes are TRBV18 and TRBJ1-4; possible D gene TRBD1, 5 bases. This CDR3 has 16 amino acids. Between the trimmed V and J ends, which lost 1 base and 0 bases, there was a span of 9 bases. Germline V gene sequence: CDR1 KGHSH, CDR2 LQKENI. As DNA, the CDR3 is TGTGCCAGCTCACCACGGGACTGGGCAACTAATGAAAAACTGTTTTTT. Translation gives CASSPRDWATNEKLFF.

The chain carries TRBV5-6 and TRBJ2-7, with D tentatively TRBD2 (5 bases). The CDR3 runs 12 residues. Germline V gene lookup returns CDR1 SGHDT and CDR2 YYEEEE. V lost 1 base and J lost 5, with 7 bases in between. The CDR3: CASSLLRDEQYF. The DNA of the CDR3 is TGTGCCAGCAGCTTGCTGAGGGACGAGCAGTACTTC.

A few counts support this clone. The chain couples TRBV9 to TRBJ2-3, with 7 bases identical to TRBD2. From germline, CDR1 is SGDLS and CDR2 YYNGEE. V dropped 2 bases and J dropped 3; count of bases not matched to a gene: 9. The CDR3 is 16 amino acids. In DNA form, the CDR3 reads TGTGCCAGCAGCGTCTTTTATGGGAGGGAAACAGATACGCAGTATTTT. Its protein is CASSVFYGRETDTQYF. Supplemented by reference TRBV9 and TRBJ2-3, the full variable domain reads DSGVTQTPKHLITATGQRVTLRCSPRSGDLSVYWYQQSLDQGLQFLIQYYNGEERAKGNILERFSAQQFPDLHSELNLSSLELGDSALYFCASSVFYGRETDTQYFGPGTRLTVL.

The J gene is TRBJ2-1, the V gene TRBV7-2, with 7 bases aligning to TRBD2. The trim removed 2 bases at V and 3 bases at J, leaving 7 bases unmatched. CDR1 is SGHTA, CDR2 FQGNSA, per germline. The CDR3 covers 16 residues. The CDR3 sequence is CASSLYLSGLYNEQFF. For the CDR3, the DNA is TGTGCCAGCAGCTTATACCTTAGCGGGCTCTACAATGAGCAGTTCTTC. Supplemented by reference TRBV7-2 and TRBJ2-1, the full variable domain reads GAGVSQSPSNKVTEKGKDVELRCDPISGHTALYWYRQSLGQGLEFLIYFQGNSAPDKSGLPSDRFSAERTGGSVSTLTIQRTQQEDSAVYLCASSLYLSGLYNEQFFGPGTRLTVL.

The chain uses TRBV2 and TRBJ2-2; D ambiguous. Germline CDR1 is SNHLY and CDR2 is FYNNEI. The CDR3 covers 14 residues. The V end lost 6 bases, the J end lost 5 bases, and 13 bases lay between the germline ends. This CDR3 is CASRILPGTGELFF. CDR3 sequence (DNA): TGTGCCAGCAGAATCCTCCCCGGGACCGGGGAGCTGTTTTTT.

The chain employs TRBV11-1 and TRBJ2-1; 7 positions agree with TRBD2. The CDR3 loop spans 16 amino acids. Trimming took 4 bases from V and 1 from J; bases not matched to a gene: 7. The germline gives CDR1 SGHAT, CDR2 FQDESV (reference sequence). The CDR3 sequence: CASSWEGGPSYNEQFF. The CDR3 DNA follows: TGTGCCAGCAGCTGGGAGGGAGGCCCATCCTACAATGAGCAGTTCTTC.

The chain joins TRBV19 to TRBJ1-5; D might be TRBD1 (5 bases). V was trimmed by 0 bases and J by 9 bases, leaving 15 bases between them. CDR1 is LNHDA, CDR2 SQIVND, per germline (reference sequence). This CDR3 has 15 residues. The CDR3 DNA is TGTGCCAGTAGTATAGAGGGGCTTTATTATCGGCCCCAGCATTTT. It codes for CASSIEGLYYRPQHF. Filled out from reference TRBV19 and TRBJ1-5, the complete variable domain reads DGGITQSPKYLFRKEGQNVTLSCEQNLNHDAMYWYRQDPGQGLRLIYYSQIVNDFQKGDIAEGYSVSREKKESFPLTVTSAQKNPTAFYLCASSIEGLYYRPQHFGDGTRLSIL.

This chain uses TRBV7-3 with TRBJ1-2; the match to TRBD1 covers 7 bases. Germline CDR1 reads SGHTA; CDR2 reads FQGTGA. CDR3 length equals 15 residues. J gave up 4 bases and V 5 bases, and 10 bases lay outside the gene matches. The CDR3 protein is CASSPRHGTAYGYTF. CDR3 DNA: TGTGCCAGCAGCCCTCGCCATGGGACAGCCTATGGCTACACCTTC.

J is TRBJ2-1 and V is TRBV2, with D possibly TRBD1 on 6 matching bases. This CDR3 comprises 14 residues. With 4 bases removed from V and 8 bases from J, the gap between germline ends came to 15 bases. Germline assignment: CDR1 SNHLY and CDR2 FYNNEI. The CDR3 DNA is TGTGCCAGCAGTGGGGGGCCGAAGGTCTATGAGCAGTTCTTC. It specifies CASSGGPKVYEQFF.